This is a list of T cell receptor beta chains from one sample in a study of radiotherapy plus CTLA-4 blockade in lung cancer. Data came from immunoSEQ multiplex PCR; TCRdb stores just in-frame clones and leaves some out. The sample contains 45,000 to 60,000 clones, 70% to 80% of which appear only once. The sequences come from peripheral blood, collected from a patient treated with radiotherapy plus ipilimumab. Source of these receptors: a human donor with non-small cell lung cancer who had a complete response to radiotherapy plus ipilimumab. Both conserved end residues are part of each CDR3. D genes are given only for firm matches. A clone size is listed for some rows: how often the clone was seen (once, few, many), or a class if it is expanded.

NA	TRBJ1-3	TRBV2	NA	CASSGQSSGNTIYF	TGTGCCAGCAGCGGACAGAGCTCTGGAAACACCATATATTTT
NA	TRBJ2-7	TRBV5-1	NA	CASSLGVVSDYEQYF	TGCGCCAGCAGCTTGGGGGTCGTGAGCGACTACGAGCAGTACTTC
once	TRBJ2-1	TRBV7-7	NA	CASSSNRENEQFF	TGTGCTAGCAGCTCCAACAGGGAAAATGAGCAGTTCTTC
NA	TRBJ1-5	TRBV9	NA	CASSGTDRRDQPQHF	TGTGCCAGCAGCGGAACTGACAGACGCGATCAGCCCCAGCATTTT
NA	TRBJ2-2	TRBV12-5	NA	CASKRGDTNTGELFF	TGTGCTAGTAAACGGGGGGACACGAACACCGGGGAGCTGTTTTTT
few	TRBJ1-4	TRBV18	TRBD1	CASSRDSGNEKLFF	TGTGCCAGCTCACGGGACAGCGGAAATGAAAAACTGTTTTTT
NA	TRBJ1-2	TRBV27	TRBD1	CASSPWTGNGYTF	TGTGCCAGCAGTCCCTGGACAGGGAATGGCTACACCTTC
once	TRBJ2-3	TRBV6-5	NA	CASSILQGTDTQYF	TGTGCCAGCAGCATCCTCCAGGGCACAGATACGCAGTATTTT
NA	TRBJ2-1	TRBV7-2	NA	CASSPRPSSYNEQFF	TGTGCCAGCAGCCCTAGACCCAGCTCCTACAATGAGCAGTTCTTC
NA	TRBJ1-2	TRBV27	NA	CASSPGTTRGYTF	TGTGCCAGCAGTCCCGGGACAACTCGTGGCTACACCTTC
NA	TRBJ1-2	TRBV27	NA	CASSYHRPSGGYGYTF	TGTGCCAGCAGTTACCACAGACCTTCGGGGGGCTATGGCTACACCTTC
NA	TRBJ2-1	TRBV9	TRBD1	CASSIWDSTYNEQFF	TGTGCCAGCAGCATATGGGACAGCACCTACAATGAGCAGTTCTTC
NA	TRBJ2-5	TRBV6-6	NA	CASRSRGQETQYF	TGTGCCAGCAGAAGCAGGGGCCAAGAGACCCAGTACTTC
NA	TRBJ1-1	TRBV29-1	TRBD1	CSVALGQGEAFF	TGCAGCGTTGCCCTGGGACAGGGGGAAGCTTTCTTT
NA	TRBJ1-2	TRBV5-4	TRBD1	CASSRGADRGESKDGYTF	TGTGCCAGCAGCCGAGGGGCGGACAGGGGGGAAAGTAAGGATGGCTACACCTTC
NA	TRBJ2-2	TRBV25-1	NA	CASSFPSRDPAGELFF	TGTGCCAGCAGTTTTCCGAGCAGGGATCCGGCCGGGGAGCTGTTTTTT
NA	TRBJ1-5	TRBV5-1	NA	CASSTGELTNQPQHF	TGCGCCAGCAGCACGGGTGAGTTGACCAATCAGCCCCAGCATTTT
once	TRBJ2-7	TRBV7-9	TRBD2	CASSPLGLASRYEQYF	TGTGCCAGCAGCCCACTGGGACTAGCGTCGCGTTACGAGCAGTACTTC
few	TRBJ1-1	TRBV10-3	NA	CAISEGQQAFF	TGTGCCATCAGTGAGGGACAGCAAGCTTTCTTT
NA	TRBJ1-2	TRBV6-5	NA	CASREDHYGYTF	TGTGCCAGCCGGGAGGACCACTATGGCTACACCTTC
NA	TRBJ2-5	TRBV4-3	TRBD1	CASSQGPDRPLQYF	TGCGCCAGCAGCCAAGGCCCGGACAGGCCTCTCCAGTACTTC
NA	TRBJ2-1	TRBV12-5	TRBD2	CASGLLGLAAYNEQFF	TGTGCTAGTGGTTTGTTGGGACTAGCGGCCTACAATGAGCAGTTCTTC
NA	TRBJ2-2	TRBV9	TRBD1	CASSVLSGGSSGELFF	TGTGCCAGCAGCGTCCTTTCAGGGGGATCGTCCGGGGAGCTGTTTTTT
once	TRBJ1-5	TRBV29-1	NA	CSVGVAGAGNQPQHF	TGCAGCGTTGGTGTGGCAGGGGCCGGCAATCAGCCCCAGCATTTT
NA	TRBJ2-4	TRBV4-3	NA	CASSQEQTAKNIQYF	TGCGCCAGCAGCCAAGAACAAACCGCCAAAAACATTCAGTACTTC
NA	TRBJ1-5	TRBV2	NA	CATQGESNQPQHF	TGTGCCACCCAGGGTGAGAGCAATCAGCCCCAGCATTTT
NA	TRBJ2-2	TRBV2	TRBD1	CASSYDRGPGELFF	TGTGCCAGCAGTTACGACAGGGGGCCCGGGGAGCTGTTTTTT
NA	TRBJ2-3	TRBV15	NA	CATSRDRERTQYF	TGTGCCACCAGCAGAGATCGCGAGAGAACGCAGTATTTT
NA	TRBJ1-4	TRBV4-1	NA	CASSRLTERKLFF	TGCGCCAGCAGCCGACTGACAGAACGAAAACTGTTTTTT
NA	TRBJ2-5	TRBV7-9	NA	CASSLSSGVRIHQETQYF	TGTGCCAGCAGCTTAAGCTCGGGGGTTAGGATCCATCAAGAGACCCAGTACTTC
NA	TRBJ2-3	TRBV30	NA	CAWSRGGGTDTQYF	TGTGCCTGGAGTAGAGGGGGGGGCACAGATACGCAGTATTTT
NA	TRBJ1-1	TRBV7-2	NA	CASSNRGGTEAFF	TGTGCCAGCAGCAACCGCGGGGGGACTGAAGCTTTCTTT
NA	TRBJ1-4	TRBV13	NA	CASSFGRSATNEKLFF	TGTGCCAGCAGCTTCGGAAGGAGCGCAACTAATGAAAAACTGTTTTTT
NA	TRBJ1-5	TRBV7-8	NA	CASSQIGGSNQPQHF	TGTGCCAGCAGCCAGATCGGGGGAAGCAATCAGCCCCAGCATTTT
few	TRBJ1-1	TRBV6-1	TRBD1	CASSWTGRDTEAFF	TGTGCCAGCAGTTGGACAGGGAGGGACACTGAAGCTTTCTTT
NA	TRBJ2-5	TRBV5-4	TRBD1	CASSLWDRQETQYF	TGTGCCAGCAGCTTGTGGGACAGACAAGAGACCCAGTACTTC
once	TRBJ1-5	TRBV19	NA	CASSPSGQPQHF	TGTGCCAGTAGTCCCTCGGGGCAGCCCCAGCATTTT
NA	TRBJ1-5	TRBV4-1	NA	CASSSQGNQPQHF	TGCGCCAGCAGCTCACAGGGAAATCAGCCCCAGCATTTT
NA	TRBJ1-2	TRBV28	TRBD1	CASRLGQGATSYTF	TGTGCCAGCAGATTGGGACAGGGGGCGACTAGCTACACCTTC
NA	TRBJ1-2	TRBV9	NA	CASSPTPQTVYGYTF	TGTGCCAGCAGCCCAACGCCCCAAACAGTCTATGGCTACACCTTC
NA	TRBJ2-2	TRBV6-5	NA	CASSYSLPNTGELFF	TGTGCCAGCAGTTACTCACTACCCAACACCGGGGAGCTGTTTTTT
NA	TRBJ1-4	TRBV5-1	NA	CASSLGLGGADNEKLFF	TGCGCCAGCAGCTTGGGCCTAGGAGGGGCGGATAATGAAAAACTGTTTTTT
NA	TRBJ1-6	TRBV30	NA	CAWSVGTGPLHF	TGTGCCTGGAGTGTCGGTACCGGACCCCTCCACTTT
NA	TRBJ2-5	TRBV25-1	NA	CASSEGQGTQETQYF	TGTGCCAGCAGTGAGGGGCAGGGCACCCAAGAGACCCAGTACTTC
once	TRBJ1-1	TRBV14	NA	CASSQEVRNTEAFF	TGTGCCAGCAGCCAAGAAGTGCGGAACACTGAAGCTTTCTTT
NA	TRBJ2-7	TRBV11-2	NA	CASSLDGGAGLEQYF	TGTGCCAGCAGCTTAGACGGTGGTGCAGGACTCGAGCAGTACTTC
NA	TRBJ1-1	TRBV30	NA	CAWTGVRDTEAFF	TGTGCCTGGACAGGGGTTAGGGACACTGAAGCTTTCTTT
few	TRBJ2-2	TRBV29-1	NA	CSVQETAGELFF	TGCAGCGTTCAAGAAACGGCCGGGGAGCTGTTTTTT
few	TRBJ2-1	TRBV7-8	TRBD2	CASSPDRLASYNEQFF	TGTGCCAGCAGCCCCGATAGACTAGCATCCTACAATGAGCAGTTCTTC
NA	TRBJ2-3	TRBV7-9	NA	CASSYQGLNTDTQYF	TGTGCCAGCAGTTACCAGGGACTTAACACAGATACGCAGTATTTT
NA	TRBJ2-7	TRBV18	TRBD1	CASSPETGGEQYF	TGTGCCAGCTCACCAGAGACAGGGGGCGAGCAGTACTTC
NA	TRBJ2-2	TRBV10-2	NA	CASGTPNTGELFF	TGCGCCAGCGGGACTCCGAACACCGGGGAGCTGTTTTTT
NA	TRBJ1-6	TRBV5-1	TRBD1	CASSPGQPNSPLHF	TGCGCCAGCAGCCCGGGACAGCCTAATTCACCCCTCCACTTT
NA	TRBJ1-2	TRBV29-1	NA	CSGLQGGYGYTF	TGCAGCGGCCTACAGGGAGGGTATGGCTACACCTTC
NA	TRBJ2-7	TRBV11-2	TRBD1	CASSPGQDYEQYF	TGTGCCAGCAGCCCGGGACAGGACTACGAGCAGTACTTC